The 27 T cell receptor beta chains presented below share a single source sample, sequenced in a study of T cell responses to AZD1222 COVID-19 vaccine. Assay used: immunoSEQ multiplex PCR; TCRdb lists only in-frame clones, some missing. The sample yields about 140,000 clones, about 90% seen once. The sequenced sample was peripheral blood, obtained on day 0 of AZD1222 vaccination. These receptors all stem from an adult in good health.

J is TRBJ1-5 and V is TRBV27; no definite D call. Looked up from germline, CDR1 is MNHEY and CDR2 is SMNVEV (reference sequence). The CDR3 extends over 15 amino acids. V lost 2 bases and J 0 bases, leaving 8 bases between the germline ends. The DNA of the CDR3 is TGTGCCAGCAGTTTAAATCGGAATAGCAATCAGCCCCAGCATTTT. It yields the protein CASSLNRNSNQPQHF.

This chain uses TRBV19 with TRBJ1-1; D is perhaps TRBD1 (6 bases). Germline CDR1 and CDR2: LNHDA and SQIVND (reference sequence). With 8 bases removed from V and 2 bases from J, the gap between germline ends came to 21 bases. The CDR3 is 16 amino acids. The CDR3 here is CASPGDTGALNTEAFF. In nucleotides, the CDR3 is TGTGCCAGTCCCGGGGACACGGGGGCGCTTAACACTGAAGCTTTCTTT.

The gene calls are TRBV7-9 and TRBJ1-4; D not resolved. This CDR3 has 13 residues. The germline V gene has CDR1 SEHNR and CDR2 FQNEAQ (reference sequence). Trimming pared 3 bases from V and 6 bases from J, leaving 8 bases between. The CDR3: CASSFSNYEKLFF. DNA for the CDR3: TGTGCCAGCAGCTTCTCGAACTATGAAAAACTGTTTTTT.

CDR3 in amino acids: CASSPPSVGEVTDTQYF. In DNA form, the CDR3 reads TGTGCCAGTTCCCCGCCCTCGGTGGGGGAGGTCACAGATACGCAGTATTTT. The chain recombines TRBV18 with TRBJ2-3; a weak D match, TRBD2 (6 bases). V lost 9 bases and J lost 2, with 24 bases in between. Germline V gene data show CDR1 as KGHSH and CDR2 as LQKENI. The CDR3 is made up of 17 amino acids.

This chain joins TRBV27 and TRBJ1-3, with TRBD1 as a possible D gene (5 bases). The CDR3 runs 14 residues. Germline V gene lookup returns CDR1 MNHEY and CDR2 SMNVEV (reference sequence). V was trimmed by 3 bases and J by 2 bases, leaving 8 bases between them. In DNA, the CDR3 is TGTGCCAGCAGTTTCCAGGGACCTGGAAACACCATATATTTT. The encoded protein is CASSFQGPGNTIYF.

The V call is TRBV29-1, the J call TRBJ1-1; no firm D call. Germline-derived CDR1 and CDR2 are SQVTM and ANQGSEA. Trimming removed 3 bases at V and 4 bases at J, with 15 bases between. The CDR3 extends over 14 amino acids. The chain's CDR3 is CSVEVGFGGTEAFF. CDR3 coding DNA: TGCAGCGTTGAGGTGGGTTTTGGTGGCACTGAAGCTTTCTTT.

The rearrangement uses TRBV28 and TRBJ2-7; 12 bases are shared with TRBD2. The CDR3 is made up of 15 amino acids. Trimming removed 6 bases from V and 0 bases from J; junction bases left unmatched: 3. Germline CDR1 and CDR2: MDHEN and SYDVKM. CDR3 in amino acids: CASRPTSGSSYEQYF. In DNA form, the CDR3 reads TGTGCCAGCAGACCGACTAGCGGGAGCTCCTACGAGCAGTACTTC.

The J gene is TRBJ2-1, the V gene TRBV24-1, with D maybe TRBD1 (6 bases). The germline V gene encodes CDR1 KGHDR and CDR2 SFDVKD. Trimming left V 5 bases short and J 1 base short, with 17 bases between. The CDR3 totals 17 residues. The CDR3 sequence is CATSGDVQGLSYNEQFF. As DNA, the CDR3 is TGTGCCACCAGTGGGGACGTGCAGGGGCTATCCTACAATGAGCAGTTCTTC.

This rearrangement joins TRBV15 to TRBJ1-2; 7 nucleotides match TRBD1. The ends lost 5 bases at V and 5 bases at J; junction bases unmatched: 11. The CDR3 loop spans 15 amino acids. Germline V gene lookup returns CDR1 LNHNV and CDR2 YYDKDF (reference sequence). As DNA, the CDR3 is TGTGCCACCAGCCTACCACCAGGGGGGTTATATGGCTACACCTTC. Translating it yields CATSLPPGGLYGYTF.

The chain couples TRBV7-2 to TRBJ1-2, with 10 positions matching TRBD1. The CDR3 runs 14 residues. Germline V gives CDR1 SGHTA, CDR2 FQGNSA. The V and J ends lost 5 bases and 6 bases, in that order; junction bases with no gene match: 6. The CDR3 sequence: CASSPTGGWDGYTF. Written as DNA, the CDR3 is TGTGCCAGCAGCCCGACAGGGGGCTGGGATGGCTACACCTTC.

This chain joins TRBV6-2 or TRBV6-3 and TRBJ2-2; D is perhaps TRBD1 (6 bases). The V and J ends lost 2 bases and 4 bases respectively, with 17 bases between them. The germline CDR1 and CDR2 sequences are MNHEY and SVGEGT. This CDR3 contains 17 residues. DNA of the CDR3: TGTGCCAGCAGTTACCCCACAGGGTCCGGGACCACCGGGGAGCTGTTTTTT. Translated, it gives CASSYPTGSGTTGELFF.

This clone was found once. CDR3 nucleotide sequence: TGTGCCAGCAGAAAAGCGGCAGGGGGCCCCTATGGCTACACCTTC. It yields the protein CASRKAAGGPYGYTF. The chain employs TRBV7-9 and TRBJ1-2; 8 bases fit TRBD1. V lost 6 bases to trimming and J lost 4 bases; unmatched junction nucleotides: 10. The length of the CDR3 is 15 residues. From germline, CDR1 is SEHNR and CDR2 FQNEAQ (reference sequence). Filled out from reference TRBV7-9 and TRBJ1-2, the complete variable domain reads DTGVSQNPRHKITKRGQNVTFRCDPISEHNRLYWYRQTLGQGPEFLTYFQNEAQLEKSRLLSDRFSAERPKGSFSTLEIQRTEQGDSAMYLCASRKAAGGPYGYTFGSGTRLTVV.

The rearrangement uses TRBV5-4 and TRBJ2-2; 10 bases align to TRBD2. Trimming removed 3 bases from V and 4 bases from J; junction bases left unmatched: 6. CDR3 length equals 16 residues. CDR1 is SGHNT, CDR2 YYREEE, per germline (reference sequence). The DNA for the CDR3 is TGTGCCAGCAGCTGGGCGGGACTAGCGTCCACCGGGGAGCTGTTTTTT. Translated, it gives CASSWAGLASTGELFF.

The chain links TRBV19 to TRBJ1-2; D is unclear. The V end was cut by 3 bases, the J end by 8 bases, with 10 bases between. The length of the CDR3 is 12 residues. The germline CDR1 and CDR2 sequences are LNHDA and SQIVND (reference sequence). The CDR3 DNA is TGTGCCAGTAGTATCTTCTCGGGGGGCTACACCTTC. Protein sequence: CASSIFSGGYTF.

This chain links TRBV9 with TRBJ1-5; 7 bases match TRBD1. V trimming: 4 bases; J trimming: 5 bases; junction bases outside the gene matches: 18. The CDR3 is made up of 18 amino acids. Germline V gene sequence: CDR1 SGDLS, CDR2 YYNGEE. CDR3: CASSFKGPKRGHHQPQHF. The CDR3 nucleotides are TGTGCCAGCAGCTTCAAAGGGCCTAAGAGGGGGCACCATCAGCCCCAGCATTTT.

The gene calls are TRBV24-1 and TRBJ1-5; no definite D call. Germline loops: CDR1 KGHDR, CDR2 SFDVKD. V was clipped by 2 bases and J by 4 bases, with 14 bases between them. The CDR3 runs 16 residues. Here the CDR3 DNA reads TGTGCCACCAGTGATTCACAGTGGTCCCTTAATCAGCCCCAGCATTTT. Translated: CATSDSQWSLNQPQHF.

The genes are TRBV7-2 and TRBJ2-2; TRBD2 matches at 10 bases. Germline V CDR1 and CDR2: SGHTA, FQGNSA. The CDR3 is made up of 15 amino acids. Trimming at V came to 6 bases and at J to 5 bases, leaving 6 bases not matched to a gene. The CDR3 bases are TGTGCCAGCAGACCGGGACTAGCGAGTACCGGGGAGCTGTTTTTT. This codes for CASRPGLASTGELFF.

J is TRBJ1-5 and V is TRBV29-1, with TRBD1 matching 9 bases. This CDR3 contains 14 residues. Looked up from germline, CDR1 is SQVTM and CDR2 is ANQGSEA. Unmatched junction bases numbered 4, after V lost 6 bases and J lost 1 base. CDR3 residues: CSVGGQGSNQPQHF. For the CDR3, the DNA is TGCAGCGTCGGTGGACAGGGGAGCAATCAGCCCCAGCATTTT.

CDR3 in amino acids: CASSLGVREGDEQYF. CDR3 nucleotides: TGCGCCAGCAGCTTGGGCGTCAGGGAAGGGGACGAGCAGTACTTC. The chain links TRBV5-1 to TRBJ2-7, with a possible D match to TRBD1 (5 bases). V lost 0 bases to trimming and J lost 5 bases, with 15 bases between them. The germline gives CDR1 SGHRS, CDR2 YFSETQ. The CDR3 length is 15 residues. Looking up the rest from reference TRBV5-1 and TRBJ2-7 gives the full variable domain: KAGVTQTPRYLIKTRGQQVTLSCSPISGHRSVSWYQQTPGQGLQFLFEYFSETQRNKGNFPGRFSGRQFSNSRSEMNVSTLELGDSALYLCASSLGVREGDEQYFGPGTRLTVT.

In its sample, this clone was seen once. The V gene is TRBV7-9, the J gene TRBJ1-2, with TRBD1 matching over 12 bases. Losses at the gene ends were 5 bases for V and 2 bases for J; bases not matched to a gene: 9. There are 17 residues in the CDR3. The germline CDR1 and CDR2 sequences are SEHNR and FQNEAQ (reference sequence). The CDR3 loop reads CASSRGTGGAWNYGYTF. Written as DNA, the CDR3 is TGTGCCAGCAGCCGAGGGACAGGGGGCGCTTGGAACTATGGCTACACCTTC.

Here the CDR3 DNA reads TGTGCCAGCAGCAAAGGTGGCGGAAGCTCCTATAATTCACCCCTCCACTTT. Its protein product is CASSKGGGSSYNSPLHF. V gene TRBV21-1 combines with J gene TRBJ1-6. TRBV21-1 constitutes a pseudogene. There are 17 residues in the CDR3.

The CDR3 DNA reads TGTGCCAGCAGTTATGGTGGTAGGGGCTACGAGCAGTACTTC. Translating gives CASSYGGRGYEQYF. V and J are TRBV6-5 and TRBJ2-7; D is possibly TRBD1 (5 bases). V was cut by 3 bases and J by 3 bases, with 12 bases left in between. From germline, CDR1 is MNHEY and CDR2 SVGAGI. The CDR3 contains 14 residues.

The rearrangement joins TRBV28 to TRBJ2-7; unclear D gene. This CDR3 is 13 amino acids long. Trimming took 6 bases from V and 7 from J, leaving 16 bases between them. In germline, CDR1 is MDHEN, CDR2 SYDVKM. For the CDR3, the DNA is TGTGCCAGCAGCGGCGGAAGGGCCCGAGAGCAGTACTTC. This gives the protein CASSGGRAREQYF.

CDR3 nucleotide sequence: TGTGCCTGGAGTCCCGGGACTTCTAATGAAAAACTGTTTTTT. Protein: CAWSPGTSNEKLFF. The chain carries TRBV30 and TRBJ1-4; possible D gene TRBD1, 5 bases. There are 14 residues in the CDR3. Trimming removed 2 bases at V and 3 bases at J, with 10 bases between. The germline gives CDR1 GTSNPN, CDR2 SVGIG (reference sequence).

The DNA of the CDR3 is TGTGCCAGCAGCCGTTACGATAGCTCCTATAATTCACCCCTCCACTTT. This translates into CASSRYDSSYNSPLHF. The genes are TRBV3-1 (or the pseudogene TRBV3-2) and TRBJ1-6; D is undetermined. The CDR3 is made up of 16 amino acids. V lost 4 bases and J 0 bases, leaving 10 bases between the germline ends. Germline V CDR1 and CDR2: LGHDT, YNNKEL (reference sequence).

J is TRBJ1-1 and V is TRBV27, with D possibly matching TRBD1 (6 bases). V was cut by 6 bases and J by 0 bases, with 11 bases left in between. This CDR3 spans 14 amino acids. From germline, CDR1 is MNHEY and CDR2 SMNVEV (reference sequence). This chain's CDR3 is CASSIGQMNTEAFF. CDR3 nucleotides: TGTGCCAGCAGCATTGGACAGATGAACACTGAAGCTTTCTTT.

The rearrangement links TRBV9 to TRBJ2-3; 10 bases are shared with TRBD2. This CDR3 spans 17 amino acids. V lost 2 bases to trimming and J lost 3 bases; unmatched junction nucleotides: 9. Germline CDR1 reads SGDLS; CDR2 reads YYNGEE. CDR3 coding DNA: TGTGCCAGCAGCGTTGCAGCGGGAGGGTCCCCGACAGATACGCAGTATTTT. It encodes CASSVAAGGSPTDTQYF.